This T cell receptor (beta chain) was profiled in a study of blood T cells in healthy people across ages. Overall study results and limits: TCR beta diversity per million T cells fell roughly linearly with age. Expanded clonotype shifts may have been confounded, as the donors had an unknown CMV status. Aged donors had fewer naive CD4+ cells and lower diversity than long-lived donors.

A remark on this clonotype: The antigen is undetermined.

The CDR3 loop spans 15 amino acids. Trimming at V came to 8 bases and at J to 7 bases, leaving 12 bases not matched to a gene. CDR1 and CDR2 from the germline V gene are MNHEY and SVGAGI. A second PCR of about 7 to 12 cycles used a sample-barcoded 5' primer and a J-beta primer mix. TCRdb re-called the 5' RACE reads with MiXCR, one entry per CDR3 protein. The data hold 920,000 or so distinct CDR3 sequences, with 45% observed a single time. Every participating donor contributed around 9.5 milliliters of peripheral blood through a draw. The clonotype originates from a woman aged 55-75 years in good health. This chain uses TRBV6-5 with TRBJ1-4; 8 bases are a match to TRBD1. Specimen: blood. The CDR3 here is CASRRDRRSTEKLFF. The CDR3 DNA is TGTGCCAGCCGAAGGGACAGGCGGTCTACTGAAAAACTGTTTTTT.